What follows are 13 T cell receptor beta chains derived from one specimen sequenced in a study of cytomegalovirus exposure and HLA in healthy donors. 13 Jbeta primers and 60 Vbeta primers were used for the PCR. The assay was immunoSEQ multiplex PCR, and TCRdb's table has in-frame clones only and misses some. Here the sample spans about 180,000 clones, under 80% being singletons. Sequencing was done on a sample of PBMCs. The source of these receptors is a woman in her twenties or thirties in good health and CMV-seropositive.

The chain carries TRBV11-2 and TRBJ2-2, with TRBD1 matching 10 bases. V shed 4 bases and J 5 bases; nucleotides not matched to a gene: 7. Germline V gene data show CDR1 as SGHAT and CDR2 as FQNNGV. CDR3 length: 16 residues. The CDR3 DNA is TGTGCCAGCAGCTCCCTGGGACAGGGGCTGACCGGGGAGCTGTTTTTT. It translates to CASSSLGQGLTGELFF.

The chain links TRBV7-9 to TRBJ1-4; 8 bases are shared with TRBD1. The germline V gene encodes CDR1 SEHNR and CDR2 FQNEAQ (reference sequence). The junction had 3 bases not matched to a gene; V was cut back by 1 base and J by 5 bases. This CDR3 spans 15 amino acids. The CDR3 sequence is CASSLGNRGNEKLFF. Here the CDR3 DNA reads TGTGCCAGCAGCTTAGGCAACAGGGGGAATGAAAAACTGTTTTTT.

Of note for this clone: A read error may account for a junction end that differs from germline. The V gene is TRBV29-1, the J gene TRBJ2-6; 7 nucleotides line up with TRBD1. CDR1 is SQVTM and CDR2 is ANQGSEA in the germline V gene. The CDR3 totals 19 residues. In nucleotides, the CDR3 is TGCAGCGTTGAAGGCTACACGGGACAGAGAGGCTCTGGGGCCAACGGCCTGACTTTC. Its translation is CSVEGYTGQRGSGANGLTF.

The CDR3 spells CASSVAVQGDEQFF. CDR3 coding DNA: TGTGCCAGCAGCGTAGCCGTCCAGGGGGATGAGCAGTTCTTC. V usage is TRBV9 and J usage is TRBJ2-1, with TRBD1 identical over 7 bases. This CDR3 contains 14 residues. CDR1 is SGDLS and CDR2 is YYNGEE in the germline V gene. V lost 0 bases to trimming and J lost 8 bases; unmatched junction nucleotides: 5.

This clone was found a few times. The chain combines TRBV7-2 with TRBJ1-3, with a possible D match to TRBD1 (5 bases). In germline, CDR1 is SGHTA, CDR2 FQGNSA. The CDR3 loop spans 14 amino acids. V shed 5 bases and J shed 4 bases, with 12 bases lying between them. The CDR3 DNA is TGTGCCAGCAGCGTGCAGGGTGGCGGAAACACCATATATTTT. It is translated as CASSVQGGGNTIYF. The full variable domain, in which reference TRBV7-2 and TRBJ1-3 provide the parts outside the CDR3, is GAGVSQSPSNKVTEKGKDVELRCDPISGHTALYWYRQSLGQGLEFLIYFQGNSAPDKSGLPSDRFSAERTGGSVSTLTIQRTQQEDSAVYLCASSVQGGGNTIYFGEGSWLTVV.

The chain uses TRBV4-3 and TRBJ2-2; D unclear. V shed 3 bases and J shed 4 bases, with 12 bases lying between them. Germline CDR1 and CDR2: LGHNA and YSLEER. The CDR3 is 15 residues long. CDR3 residues: CASSQRSESTGELFF. For the CDR3, the DNA is TGCGCCAGCAGCCAGCGCTCCGAGAGCACCGGGGAGCTGTTTTTT.

The J gene is TRBJ2-1, the V gene TRBV9; TRBD2 is a possible D gene (7 bases). The germline V and J ends were trimmed by 4 bases and 8 bases, with 19 bases remaining between them. Germline V CDR1 and CDR2: SGDLS, YYNGEE. CDR3 size: 15 residues. The CDR3 is CASSPHSGGRDEQFF. DNA of the CDR3: TGTGCCAGCAGCCCCCATTCGGGGGGCAGGGATGAGCAGTTCTTC.

This clone showed up just once. The rearrangement joins TRBV27 to TRBJ2-7; TRBD1 matches at 8 bases. With 7 bases clipped from V and 6 bases from J, the junction kept 8 bases outside the gene matches. The CDR3 runs 13 residues. Germline CDR1 MNHEY, CDR2 SMNVEV (reference sequence). The CDR3 DNA is TGTGCCAGCAACCGACAGGGGTACGCCGAGCAGTACTTC. Translating it yields CASNRQGYAEQYF.

Worth noting for this clone: The identical CDR3 is also encoded by other nucleotide sequences in the sample. The chain carries TRBV4-3 and TRBJ2-2; TRBD2 aligns across 7 bases. V was pared by 0 bases and J by 0 bases, with 10 bases of the junction left unmatched. This CDR3 contains 19 residues. Germline V gene lookup returns CDR1 LGHNA and CDR2 YSLEER. The CDR3 protein is CASSQESGGSRPNTGELFF. CDR3 nucleotide sequence: TGCGCCAGCAGCCAAGAGTCGGGAGGCTCCCGTCCGAACACCGGGGAGCTGTTTTTT.

The V call is TRBV7-2, the J call TRBJ2-7; 8 bases agree with TRBD2. V lost 5 bases, J lost 6 bases, and 3 bases stayed unmatched. Looked up from germline, CDR1 is SGHTA and CDR2 is FQGNSA. The CDR3 runs to 12 residues. CDR3 amino acids: CASSGRGGEQYF. For the CDR3, the DNA is TGTGCCAGCAGCGGCCGGGGGGGCGAGCAGTACTTC.

The chain couples TRBV7-5 to TRBJ1-5. TRBV7-5 is designated a pseudogene. The CDR3 contains 16 residues. CDR3 sequence (DNA): TGTGCCAGAAGCTCAAACCCCCGGGGGGGCAATCAGCCCCAGCATTTT. Translated, it gives CARSSNPRGGNQPQHF.

The V and J genes are TRBV5-4 and TRBJ1-5, with D maybe TRBD1 (5 bases). V shed 4 bases and J shed 0 bases, with 26 bases lying between them. CDR1 and CDR2 from the germline V gene are SGHNT and YYREEE (reference sequence). The CDR3 totals 20 residues. The CDR3 nucleotides read TGTGCCAGCAGCCGCGACGGGAGGGGCAGCCGGATCTATAGCAATCAGCCCCAGCATTTT. Its translation is CASSRDGRGSRIYSNQPQHF.

The chain is built from TRBV10-2 and TRBJ1-2; 7 nucleotides align to TRBD1. There are 14 residues in the CDR3. Germline V lookup: CDR1 WSHSY, CDR2 SAAADI. After removal of 8 bases from V and 8 bases from J, the junction contained 14 bases not matched to a gene. CDR3 residues: CASGSTGQAGGYTF. The CDR3 DNA follows: TGCGCCAGCGGCTCGACAGGGCAGGCGGGAGGCTACACCTTC.